Listed here is a single T cell receptor beta chain. The data are from a study of tumour-infiltrating T cells in Burkitt lymphoma. Study-level information: Survival, overall and progression-free, tracked with productive clonality.

The V and J ends lost 4 bases and 8 bases, in that order; junction bases with no gene match: 12. The CDR3 length is 16 residues. Germline V gives CDR1 SGHDN, CDR2 FVKESK. Method: immunoSEQ multiplex PCR; TCRdb's copy keeps in-frame clones and lacks some. This table holds 12,000 to 15,000 clones, more than 70% found once. The sequenced sample was tumor tissue. The clonotype originates from a human donor with diffuse large B-cell lymphoma. The chain recombines TRBV14 with TRBJ1-4, with 8 positions matching TRBD1. The CDR3 region is CASSLSYGQGVEKLFF. The CDR3 DNA reads TGTGCCAGCAGCCTTTCTTACGGACAGGGCGTCGAAAAACTGTTTTTT.